The sequence of this TCR beta chain was determined in a study of T cells in Graves' hyperthyroidism and ophthalmopathy. General study results and limits: Researchers report that a 13 V-J model separated ophthalmopathy from stable hyperthyroidism.

V gave up 3 bases and J gave up 0 bases, with 9 bases separating them. The CDR3 runs to 15 residues. Germline assignment: CDR1 SGHTA and CDR2 FQGNSA. TCR beta CDR3 regions were amplified from RNA transcripts. First-round RT-PCR with HTBI primers amplified the TCR CDR3 region. TCRdb redid the calling of the multiplex PCR reads with MiXCR, one entry per CDR3 protein. The sample contains about 420,000 distinct CDR3 sequences, around 13% of which appear only once. This clonotype was observed many times. Its antigen is unidentified. The hyperthyroidism patients had all been newly diagnosed, and their disease duration was under 2 months. Their ages ranged from 18 to 65 years. Orbital computed tomography, thyroid ultrasound, serum thyroxine and TRAb, and clinical symptoms together informed the diagnoses.

Material: blood. V is TRBV7-2 and J is TRBJ1-5; no reliable D call. The clonotype was recovered from a woman between 18 and 29 years old with Graves' hyperthyroidism. CDR3 bases: TGTGCCAGCAGCTTTACCGATCTTAGCAATCAGCCCCAGCATTTT. Amino acid sequence: CASSFTDLSNQPQHF. The whole variable domain, remainder taken from reference TRBV7-2 and TRBJ1-5, is GAGVSQSPSNKVTEKGKDVELRCDPISGHTALYWYRQSLGQGLEFLIYFQGNSAPDKSGLPSDRFSAERTGGSVSTLTIQRTQQEDSAVYLCASSFTDLSNQPQHFGDGTRLSIL.